These 9 T cell receptor beta chains came from one sample sequenced in a study of PD-1 blockade in classical Hodgkin lymphoma. All patients experienced relapse after autologous stem cell transplantation, and brentuximab vedotin exposure was variable. Using immunoSEQ multiplex PCR, the repertoire was profiled, and TCRdb retains in-frame clones only, with some absent. The profile shows about 20,000 clones, 65% to 80% of them singletons. Source: peripheral blood mononuclear cells (PBMCs), taken before the second cycle of nivolumab. The receptors derive from a human donor with classical Hodgkin lymphoma.

This rearrangement joins TRBV29-1 to TRBJ1-4, with D possibly being TRBD1 (6 bases). V lost 7 bases to trimming and J lost 8 bases, with 17 bases between them. Per the germline V gene, CDR1 is SQVTM and CDR2 is ANQGSEA. The CDR3 runs 13 residues. The CDR3 loop reads CSARQAGGEKLFF. The DNA for the CDR3 is TGCAGCGCCCGACAGGCGGGAGGCGAAAAACTGTTTTTT.

The chain carries TRBV5-6 and TRBJ2-3; 7 bases are a match to TRBD1. CDR1 and CDR2 from the germline V gene are SGHDT and YYEEEE. The CDR3 is made up of 13 amino acids. The V segment lost 1 base and the J segment 10 bases; nucleotides outside the gene matches: 6. For the CDR3, the DNA is TGTGCCAGCAGCTTGTTAGACAGGGTTGCGCAGTATTTT. It yields the protein CASSLLDRVAQYF.

V gene TRBV4-1 combines with J gene TRBJ1-1; 9 positions match TRBD1. This CDR3 comprises 19 residues. The V and J ends lost 1 base and 1 base, in that order; junction bases with no gene match: 13. Germline V gives CDR1 MGHRA, CDR2 YSYEKL. The CDR3 nucleotides are TGCGCCAGCAGCCAAGGCCCTGTGACAGGGGGGGATGGGAACACTGAAGCTTTCTTT. The encoded protein is CASSQGPVTGGDGNTEAFF.

This clone was observed once. This rearrangement joins TRBV10-1 to TRBJ2-7; possibly TRBD1 for D (6 bases). CDR1 is WNHNN and CDR2 is SYGVQD in the germline V gene (reference sequence). The CDR3 is 11 residues long. V lost 8 bases, J lost 5 bases, and 10 bases lay in between. CDR3 protein: CASGNRDEQYF. DNA of the CDR3: TGCGCCAGCGGAAACAGGGACGAGCAGTACTTC.

V gene TRBV4-2 combines with J gene TRBJ2-7, with 7 bases matching TRBD2. CDR3 length: 16 residues. CDR1 is LGHNA and CDR2 is YNFKEQ in the germline V gene. J was trimmed by 6 bases and V by 0 bases; bases with no gene match: 11. The CDR3 reads CASSQDPPGGSFEQYF. The CDR3 bases are TGTGCCAGCAGCCAAGACCCCCCCGGGGGGAGTTTCGAGCAGTACTTC.

J is TRBJ1-1 and V is TRBV5-1; 9 nucleotides agree with TRBD1. The CDR3 length is 16 residues. Losses at the gene ends were 0 bases for V and 5 bases for J; bases not matched to a gene: 8. Germline V lookup: CDR1 SGHRS, CDR2 YFSETQ. The CDR3 sequence is CASSLATGGVRTEAFF. The CDR3 nucleotides read TGCGCCAGCAGCTTGGCCACAGGGGGCGTTAGGACTGAAGCTTTCTTT.

This chain joins TRBV15 and TRBJ2-3, with no clear D. V dropped 3 bases and J dropped 0 bases, with 16 bases sitting between them. Per the germline V gene, CDR1 is LNHNV and CDR2 is YYDKDF (reference sequence). This CDR3 contains 17 residues. The CDR3 nucleotides are TGTGCCACCAGCAGCCGGGCGACGGGCACTAGCACAGATACGCAGTATTTT. Translation: CATSSRATGTSTDTQYF.

This chain links TRBV5-6 with TRBJ1-1; no reliable D call. V was cut by 4 bases and J by 0 bases, with 16 bases left in between. Germline CDR1 reads SGHDT; CDR2 reads YYEEEE. The CDR3 spans 16 residues. DNA of the CDR3: TGTGCCAGCAGCCTTAGGACGGTCAAAATGAACACTGAAGCTTTCTTT. Protein sequence: CASSLRTVKMNTEAFF.

The chain couples TRBV10-3 to TRBJ2-3; 8 nucleotides align to TRBD2. V shed 10 bases and J 4 bases; nucleotides not matched to a gene: 7. The CDR3 spans 13 residues. CDR1 is ENHRY, CDR2 SYGVKD, per germline. CDR3 nucleotides: TGTGCCACACGGCCGGGGGGGCCAGATACGCAGTATTTT. Translated: CATRPGGPDTQYF.